What follows are 28 T cell receptor beta chains derived from one specimen sequenced in a study of blood T cell repertoires in COVID-19. The method was immunoSEQ multiplex PCR; TCRdb's version includes in-frame clones alone and lacks a portion of them. The sample consists of roughly 74,000 clones, 70% to 90% of them appearing once. Sequencing used peripheral blood. The receptors come from a woman aged 80 or over with active or convalescent COVID-19.

This sequence joins TRBV3-1 (or the pseudogene TRBV3-2) and TRBJ2-1, with TRBD1 identical over 8 bases. Germline CDR1 and CDR2: LGHDT and YNNKEL (reference sequence). V was pared by 4 bases and J by 3 bases, with 5 bases of the junction left unmatched. This CDR3 contains 15 residues. The CDR3 DNA reads as TGTGCCAGCAGCCGGAGGACAGGGAGCTACAATGAGCAGTTCTTC. Its protein is CASSRRTGSYNEQFF.

The chain uses TRBV19 and TRBJ1-2, with 10 bases matching TRBD1. The trim removed 7 bases at V and 7 bases at J, leaving 12 bases unmatched. The CDR3 loop spans 15 amino acids. Germline assignment: CDR1 LNHDA and CDR2 SQIVND (reference sequence). The CDR3 spells CASTYRAGQGTGYTF. The DNA for the CDR3 is TGTGCCAGTACCTATAGGGCGGGACAGGGGACTGGCTACACCTTC.

The chain carries TRBV4-3 and TRBJ1-1; D gene uncertain. Germline lookup yields CDR1 LGHNA and CDR2 YSLEER. V shed 1 base and J shed 1 base, with 13 bases lying between them. The length of the CDR3 is 16 residues. As DNA, the CDR3 is TGCGCCAGCAGCCAAGGGTGGGCGAGCAGGAACACTGAAGCTTTCTTT. It is translated as CASSQGWASRNTEAFF.

This CDR3 is CASSQDHPGNTIYF. The CDR3 DNA reads as TGCGCCAGCAGCCAAGATCATCCTGGAAACACCATATATTTT. The chain combines TRBV4-1 with TRBJ1-3, with D uncertain. This CDR3 spans 14 amino acids. CDR1 is MGHRA and CDR2 is YSYEKL in the germline V gene. V was trimmed by 0 bases and J by 2 bases, leaving 5 bases between them.

The chain is built from TRBV4-3 and TRBJ1-3; D ambiguous. This CDR3 is 14 amino acids long. Per the germline V gene, CDR1 is LGHNA and CDR2 is YSLEER. The V end was cut by 6 bases, the J end by 2 bases, with 11 bases between. CDR3 bases: TGCGCCAGCAGTCTACAGTCGCCTGGAAACACCATATATTTT. This translates into CASSLQSPGNTIYF.

The CDR3 region is CAGGSTYEQYF. CDR3 nucleotide sequence: TGTGCCGGGGGGTCCACTTACGAGCAGTACTTC. V is TRBV11-2 and J is TRBJ2-7; maybe TRBD2 (6 bases). Germline V gives CDR1 SGHAT, CDR2 FQNNGV. Deletions cut 11 bases from V and 4 bases from J, with 12 bases between. The CDR3 has 11 residues. Full variable domain (missing parts from reference TRBV11-2 and TRBJ2-7): EAGVAQSPRYKIIEKRQSVAFWCNPISGHATLYWYQQILGQGPKLLIQFQNNGVVDDSQLPKDRFSAERLKGVDSTLKIQPAKLEDSAVYLCAGGSTYEQYFGPGTRLTVT.

The chain uses TRBV5-4 and TRBJ1-1; maybe TRBD1 (5 bases). The CDR3 length is 14 residues. Germline CDR1 SGHNT, CDR2 YYREEE (reference sequence). Deletions cut 1 base from V and 4 bases from J, with 11 bases between. The CDR3: CASSLIRGGTEAFF. CDR3 DNA sequence: TGTGCCAGCAGCTTGATTAGGGGAGGCACTGAAGCTTTCTTT.

The chain joins TRBV6-6 to TRBJ1-1; D remains unclear. Germline CDR1 and CDR2: MNHNY and SVGAGI (reference sequence). This CDR3 contains 12 residues. Between the trimmed V and J ends, which lost 7 bases and 6 bases, there was a span of 12 bases. The CDR3 region has the DNA TGTGCCAGCAAGAAGTACGGGGCTGAAGCTTTCTTT. Its protein is CASKKYGAEAFF.

This chain joins TRBV3-1 (or the pseudogene TRBV3-2) and TRBJ1-5; weak D call: TRBD1 (6 bases). The CDR3 extends over 18 amino acids. Germline-derived CDR1 and CDR2 are LGHDT and YNNKEL (reference sequence). V lost 1 base to trimming and J lost 9 bases, with 25 bases between them. CDR3 DNA sequence: TGTGCCAGCAGCCAAGGTTTAGGGGGATCCTCGAGCGTAGGGCCCCAGCATTTT. It translates to CASSQGLGGSSSVGPQHF.

The sample holds a few counts of this clone. The V gene is TRBV2, the J gene TRBJ2-7, with D maybe TRBD1 (6 bases). The CDR3 consists of 15 residues. V was clipped by 3 bases and J by 2 bases, with 14 bases between them. CDR1 and CDR2 (germline): SNHLY, FYNNEI. The CDR3 loop is CASSEGTWKAYEQYF. The CDR3 region has the DNA TGTGCCAGCAGTGAGGGGACATGGAAAGCCTACGAGCAGTACTTC.

The chain combines TRBV27 with TRBJ1-6; 8 bases map to TRBD1. The CDR3 is 14 amino acids. Germline assignment: CDR1 MNHEY and CDR2 SMNVEV (reference sequence). Germline trimming cut 2 bases from V and 10 bases from J; bases unmatched to any gene: 4. CDR3 in amino acids: CASSLPGGQSPLHF. CDR3 sequence (DNA): TGTGCCAGCAGTTTACCAGGGGGCCAATCACCCCTCCACTTT.

The chain uses TRBV19 and TRBJ2-1; 10 bases agree with TRBD2. Germline CDR1 reads LNHDA; CDR2 reads SQIVND (reference sequence). This CDR3 is built from 16 residues. V lost 6 bases to trimming and J lost 3 bases; unmatched junction nucleotides: 8. The CDR3 sequence: CASRTFSSGGYNEQFF. In DNA, the CDR3 is TGTGCCAGTAGGACCTTCTCTAGCGGGGGCTACAATGAGCAGTTCTTC.

The chain joins TRBV14 to TRBJ2-3; 7 bases map to TRBD2. The CDR3 runs 15 residues. Germline V gives CDR1 SGHDN, CDR2 FVKESK. Germline trimming cut 2 bases from V and 1 base from J; bases unmatched to any gene: 3. Here the CDR3 DNA reads TGTGCCAGCAGCCAAATAGCGGGTCGCACAGATACGCAGTATTTT. Protein: CASSQIAGRTDTQYF.

The V call is TRBV11-3, the J call TRBJ2-7, with 9 bases aligning to TRBD1. Trimming cost V 5 bases and J 6 bases; bases outside gene matches: 14. The germline V gene encodes CDR1 SGHNT and CDR2 YENEEA. The CDR3 has 16 amino acids. The CDR3 region is CASSGRDRVGLGEQYF. CDR3 nucleotide sequence: TGTGCCAGCAGCGGCCGGGACAGGGTGGGGCTCGGCGAGCAGTACTTC.

The gene calls are TRBV6-2 or TRBV6-3 and TRBJ2-3; tentatively, D is TRBD2 (6 bases). Between the trimmed V and J ends, which lost 0 bases and 6 bases, there was a span of 16 bases. Per germline, CDR1 MNHEY and CDR2 SVGEGT. This CDR3 is built from 16 residues. CDR3 loop: CASSYSKTGSLDTQYF. CDR3 bases: TGTGCCAGCAGTTACTCGAAAACCGGGAGTCTTGATACGCAGTATTTT.

The chain employs TRBV3-1 (or the pseudogene TRBV3-2) and TRBJ1-4, with D uncertain. Trimming shortened V by 3 bases and J by 4 bases, and 9 bases separated the two germline ends. Germline V gene sequence: CDR1 LGHDT, CDR2 YNNKEL (reference sequence). This CDR3 contains 14 residues. The DNA for the CDR3 is TGTGCCAGCAGCCAGAGGGATCATAATGAAAAACTGTTTTTT. This sequence encodes CASSQRDHNEKLFF.

V and J are TRBV18 and TRBJ2-6; D not certain. Trimming took 6 bases from V and 2 from J, leaving 5 bases between them. Germline V gene sequence: CDR1 KGHSH, CDR2 LQKENI. This CDR3 has 13 residues. CDR3 amino acids: CASSRAGANVLTF. The CDR3 DNA reads TGTGCCAGCTCCCGGGCTGGGGCCAACGTCCTGACTTTC.

This chain links TRBV19 with TRBJ2-2; 12 bases align to TRBD2. With V trimmed by 4 bases and J by 0 bases, 3 bases remained unmatched. The CDR3 runs to 17 residues. The germline CDR1 and CDR2 sequences are LNHDA and SQIVND (reference sequence). The CDR3 spells CASSKLAGGTNTGELFF. The CDR3, as DNA: TGTGCCAGTAGTAAACTAGCGGGAGGAACGAACACCGGGGAGCTGTTTTTT.

This clone was counted once. The genes are TRBV6-5 and TRBJ1-2; D may be TRBD1 (5 bases). Germline V gene data show CDR1 as MNHEY and CDR2 as SVGAGI. V was clipped by 0 bases and J by 7 bases, with 12 bases between them. The CDR3 extends over 14 amino acids. For the CDR3, the DNA is TGTGCCAGCAGTTACTCGGACACCTGGGGTGGCTACACCTTC. As protein: CASSYSDTWGGYTF.

The rearrangement uses TRBV11-2 and TRBJ1-3; D call uncertain. V was clipped by 4 bases and J by 4 bases, with 17 bases between them. Germline V gene data show CDR1 as SGHAT and CDR2 as FQNNGV. CDR3 size: 16 residues. The DNA for the CDR3 is TGTGCCAGCAGCTCCCTGTTACTCTCCATGGGAAACACCATATATTTT. This sequence encodes CASSSLLLSMGNTIYF.

The V gene is TRBV7-3, the J gene TRBJ2-3; 10 bases align to TRBD2. The CDR3 is 18 amino acids. The V and J ends lost 1 base and 3 bases, in that order; junction bases with no gene match: 10. Germline V gene lookup returns CDR1 SGHTA and CDR2 FQGTGA. CDR3 bases: TGTGCCAGCAGCTTAAGTCCGGCTAGCGGGAGAAGGACAGATACGCAGTATTTT. Protein sequence: CASSLSPASGRRTDTQYF.

The sample holds a few counts of this clone. The rearrangement joins TRBV19 to TRBJ2-2; 7 bases line up with TRBD1. Germline values: CDR1 LNHDA, CDR2 SQIVND (reference sequence). The CDR3 extends over 17 amino acids. The J segment lost 5 bases and the V segment lost 3 bases, leaving 12 bases of the junction unmatched. This chain's CDR3 is CASSILFGTALTGELFF. CDR3 DNA sequence: TGTGCCAGTAGTATTTTGTTCGGGACAGCTTTGACCGGGGAGCTGTTTTTT.

V usage is TRBV4-2 and J usage is TRBJ2-3, with 8 bases fitting TRBD1. This CDR3 is built from 16 residues. CDR1 and CDR2 from the germline V gene are LGHNA and YNFKEQ. V lost 1 base to trimming and J lost 1 base; unmatched junction nucleotides: 4. CDR3 sequence (DNA): TGTGCCAGCAGCCAAGCTCCGACAGGGGGCACAGATACGCAGTATTTT. It is translated as CASSQAPTGGTDTQYF.

The table lists this clone with a count of one. The chain joins TRBV24-1 to TRBJ1-4, with D tentatively TRBD1 (6 bases). The germline V gene has CDR1 KGHDR and CDR2 SFDVKD. Trimming shortened V by 4 bases and J by 8 bases, and 7 bases separated the two germline ends. The CDR3 has 12 residues. Here the CDR3 reads CATSDDREKLFF. Written as DNA, the CDR3 is TGTGCCACCAGTGACGACAGGGAAAAACTGTTTTTT.

The V gene is TRBV7-8, the J gene TRBJ1-2; TRBD1 agrees at 7 bases. Germline V lookup: CDR1 SGHVS, CDR2 FQNEAQ. The CDR3 is 13 amino acids. V gave up 5 bases and J gave up 6 bases; unmatched junction bases: 6. The CDR3 region is CASSPRQGHGYTF. The CDR3 DNA follows: TGTGCCAGCAGCCCTCGACAGGGACATGGCTACACCTTC.

The V gene is TRBV12-3 or TRBV12-4, the J gene TRBJ1-4; D possibly corresponds to TRBD1 (5 bases). CDR3 size: 13 residues. V lost 10 bases and J lost 7, with 16 bases in between. CDR3 region: CATMWRDGEKLFF. The CDR3 bases are TGTGCCACCATGTGGAGGGACGGTGAAAAACTGTTTTTT.

J is TRBJ1-2 and V is TRBV11-2; D ambiguous. The CDR3 runs 15 residues. V lost 1 base and J lost 8, with 17 bases in between. Germline CDR1 SGHAT, CDR2 FQNNGV. The CDR3 DNA sequence: TGTGCCAGCAGCTTAGTACCGAACAATCTCGGGGGCTACACCTTC. The encoded protein is CASSLVPNNLGGYTF.

This clone was counted only a few times. The chain employs TRBV10-3 and TRBJ1-1; possibly TRBD1 for D (6 bases). Germline CDR1 ENHRY, CDR2 SYGVKD. This CDR3 is built from 14 residues. Trimming pared 6 bases from V and 1 base from J, leaving 12 bases between. In DNA, the CDR3 is TGTGCCATCAGGGAAACACAGGGGAACACTGAAGCTTTCTTT. It encodes CAIRETQGNTEAFF.